This T cell receptor (beta chain) is drawn from a study of cytomegalovirus exposure and HLA in healthy donors. Study overall: It was reported in a later analysis that the approximately 110 validation repertoires used the same platform as the approximately 650 first-cohort repertoires.

Assay: immunoSEQ multiplex PCR; the TCRdb copy retains only in-frame clones and omits some. The sample carries around 150,000 clones, 88% recorded once. Trimming removed 10 bases from V and 0 bases from J, with 7 bases in between. CDR1 MNHEY and CDR2 SVGAGI come from the germline V gene. The CDR3 spans 13 residues. Study-wide results and caveats: Researchers counted over 150 TCR beta chains as cytomegalovirus-associated.

A word on this clone: What it recognizes is unknown.

The source of this sequence is a young man in good health and CMV-seronegative. The sample consisted of PBMCs. V gene TRBV6-5 combines with J gene TRBJ1-6; D is possibly TRBD1 (5 bases). CDR3: CAIGGSYNSPLHF. CDR3 bases: TGTGCCATCGGGGGCTCCTATAATTCACCCCTCCACTTT.